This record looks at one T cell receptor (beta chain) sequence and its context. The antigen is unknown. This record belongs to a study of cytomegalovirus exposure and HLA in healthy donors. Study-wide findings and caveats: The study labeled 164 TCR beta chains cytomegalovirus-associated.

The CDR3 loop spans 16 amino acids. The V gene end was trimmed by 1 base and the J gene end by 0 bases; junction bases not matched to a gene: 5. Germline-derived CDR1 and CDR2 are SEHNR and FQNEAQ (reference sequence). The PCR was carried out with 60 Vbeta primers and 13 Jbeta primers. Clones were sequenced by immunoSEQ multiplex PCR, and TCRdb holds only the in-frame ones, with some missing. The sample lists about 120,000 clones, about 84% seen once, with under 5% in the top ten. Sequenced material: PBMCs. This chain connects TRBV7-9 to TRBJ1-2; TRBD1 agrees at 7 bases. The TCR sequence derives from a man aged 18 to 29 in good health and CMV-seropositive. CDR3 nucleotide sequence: TGTGCCAGCAGCTTAGGTTTTCAGGGGGCTAACTATGGCTACACCTTC. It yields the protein CASSLGFQGANYGYTF.